This TCR beta chain was obtained from a study of early T cells in non-severe SARS-CoV-2 infection. The CDR3 contains 17 residues. In this sample, this clonotype turned up a few times. Each cDNA molecule carried a unique molecular identifier. TCRdb fed the 5' RACE reads into MiXCR, producing one record per CDR3 protein. Of about 46,000 distinct CDR3 sequences detected, 5% to 6% appear once; the ten largest clones hold roughly 5.4%. The clonotype originates from an adult who was a healthcare worker with PCR-confirmed SARS-CoV-2 infection or an uninfected control (not recorded which). Sequencing used whole blood, obtained at baseline. The genes are TRBV21-1 and TRBJ2-7; TRBD2, as called in the table, went unchecked against the DNA. TRBV21-1 is labeled a pseudogene. CDR3 DNA sequence: TGTGCCAGCAGCAAACCTCCTCGCGGGAGCCCCTCCTACGAGCAGTACTTC. Residues: CASSKPPRGSPSYEQYF.